These 12 T cell receptor beta chains came from one sample sequenced in a study of blood T cell repertoires in COVID-19. Data came from immunoSEQ multiplex PCR; TCRdb stores just in-frame clones and leaves some out. The sample includes 40,000 to 60,000 clones, more than 75% of them seen just once. Sequencing was carried out using peripheral blood. Source of these receptors: a human donor in a cohort sampled during active COVID-19.

The V and J genes are TRBV7-9 and TRBJ1-2; D call uncertain. This CDR3 spans 13 amino acids. Trimming cost V 5 bases and J 8 bases, with 15 bases left between them. CDR1 and CDR2 from the germline V gene are SEHNR and FQNEAQ (reference sequence). In nucleotides, the CDR3 is TGTGCCAGCAGCAAGGCGGTGGGAGAGGGCTACACCTTC. Amino acids: CASSKAVGEGYTF.

The chain employs TRBV4-1 and TRBJ2-1; 10 bases are a match to TRBD2. The CDR3 consists of 17 residues. Germline V lookup: CDR1 MGHRA, CDR2 YSYEKL. V lost 5 bases, J lost 4 bases, and 11 bases stayed unmatched. The CDR3 DNA sequence: TGCGCCAGCAGCTCCCCGGGAGAGACTAGCGGGTACAATGAGCAGTTCTTC. The encoded protein is CASSSPGETSGYNEQFF.

The gene calls are TRBV5-1 and TRBJ1-2, with TRBD1 matching 8 bases. V trimming: 4 bases; J trimming: 2 bases; junction bases outside the gene matches: 4. Germline values: CDR1 SGHRS, CDR2 YFSETQ. This CDR3 has 14 residues. The CDR3 spells CASSNGQGNYGYTF. The CDR3 DNA sequence: TGCGCCAGCAGCAACGGACAGGGAAACTATGGCTACACCTTC.

This clone was observed a handful of times. The rearrangement links TRBV11-3 to TRBJ2-2, with D unclear. Trimming removed 2 bases at V and 4 bases at J, with 5 bases between. This CDR3 has 13 amino acids. The germline V gene encodes CDR1 SGHNT and CDR2 YENEEA. The CDR3 spells CASSLQITGELFF. CDR3 coding DNA: TGTGCCAGCAGCTTACAGATCACCGGGGAGCTGTTTTTT.

To note about this clone: In the same sample, other DNA sequences code for this CDR3. V is TRBV5-1 and J is TRBJ2-7; TRBD2 matches at 15 bases. The length of the CDR3 is 15 residues. CDR1 is SGHRS, CDR2 YFSETQ, per germline. Unmatched junction bases numbered 3, after V lost 4 bases and J lost 4 bases. CDR3 loop: CASSPGLAGGYEQYF. The DNA of the CDR3 is TGCGCCAGCAGCCCTGGACTAGCGGGAGGGTACGAGCAGTACTTC.

CDR3 DNA: TGTGCCAGCAAGCGGGTCACCGGGGAGCTGTTTTTT. Encoded protein: CASKRVTGELFF. The chain couples TRBV27 to TRBJ2-2, with D possibly being TRBD2 (6 bases). This CDR3 region has 12 residues. Germline CDR1 reads MNHEY; CDR2 reads SMNVEV (reference sequence). Trimming took off 7 bases at V and 4 bases at J, with 7 bases between the two ends.

The chain joins TRBV30 to TRBJ1-4, with a weak D call TRBD1 (5 bases). Germline loops: CDR1 GTSNPN, CDR2 SVGIG (reference sequence). The CDR3 spans 12 residues. The CDR3 nucleotides are TGTGCTGGGGCGTGGGCTAATGAAAAACTGTTTTTT. Its translation is CAGAWANEKLFF.

This clone appeared once. The chain uses TRBV15 and TRBJ2-4, with D tentatively TRBD1 (6 bases). Germline CDR1 and CDR2: LNHNV and YYDKDF (reference sequence). Trimming took off 4 bases at V and 6 bases at J, with 19 bases between the two ends. This CDR3 has 16 residues. CDR3 sequence reads: CATSKSTGMASNIQYF. Written as DNA, the CDR3 is TGTGCCACCAGCAAGTCAACAGGGATGGCGTCAAACATTCAGTACTTC.

The V and J genes are TRBV18 and TRBJ1-4; 10 bases fit TRBD1. J lost 10 bases, V lost 5 bases, and 10 bases had no gene match. The CDR3 loop spans 15 amino acids. Germline V gene sequence: CDR1 KGHSH, CDR2 LQKENI. In DNA, the CDR3 is TGTGCCAGCTCAGAGATGGGGACAGGGGACGGAAAACTGTTTTTT. Protein product: CASSEMGTGDGKLFF. Supplemented by reference TRBV18 and TRBJ1-4, the full variable domain reads NAGVMQNPRHLVRRRGQEARLRCSPMKGHSHVYWYRQLPEEGLKFMVYLQKENIIDESGMPKERFSAEFPKEGPSILRIQQVVRGDSAAYFCASSEMGTGDGKLFFGSGTQLSVL.

The chain recombines TRBV6-5 with TRBJ2-5; D not resolved. Germline V CDR1 and CDR2: MNHEY, SVGAGI. V was cut by 8 bases and J by 2 bases, with 12 bases left in between. CDR3 length: 13 amino acids. This chain's CDR3 is CASGRETQETQYF. Here the CDR3 DNA reads TGTGCCAGCGGCAGAGAGACACAAGAGACCCAGTACTTC.

J is TRBJ1-4 and V is TRBV5-1, with D possibly matching TRBD1 (5 bases). Germline V gives CDR1 SGHRS, CDR2 YFSETQ. The CDR3 contains 15 residues. V dropped 4 bases and J dropped 2 bases, with 12 bases sitting between them. CDR3 amino acids: CASSGGGSTNEKLFF. CDR3 in DNA: TGCGCCAGCAGCGGCGGGGGGTCGACTAATGAAAAACTGTTTTTT. Full variable domain (outside the CDR3, taken from reference TRBV5-1 and TRBJ1-4): KAGVTQTPRYLIKTRGQQVTLSCSPISGHRSVSWYQQTPGQGLQFLFEYFSETQRNKGNFPGRFSGRQFSNSRSEMNVSTLELGDSALYLCASSGGGSTNEKLFFGSGTQLSVL.

V usage is TRBV7-9 and J usage is TRBJ2-1, with TRBD2 matching 13 bases. CDR1 is SEHNR, CDR2 FQNEAQ, per germline (reference sequence). This CDR3 is 14 amino acids long. The trim removed 6 bases at V and 12 bases at J, leaving 8 bases unmatched. In DNA form, the CDR3 reads TGTGCCAGCAGTTCAGGGACTAGCGGGATAGGGCAGTTCTTC. This sequence encodes CASSSGTSGIGQFF.